This entry lists 14 T cell receptor beta chains sequenced from one sample in a study of blood T cell repertoires in COVID-19. TCRdb's copy holds only in-frame clones and misses some; the assay was immunoSEQ multiplex PCR. This table holds over 250,000 clones, more than 85% found once. Sequencing was performed on peripheral blood. The receptors shown here come from a person under 35 with COVID-19, enrolled during active disease.

The genes are TRBV7-9 and TRBJ1-3; TRBD1 agrees at 7 bases. The V segment lost 5 bases and the J segment 2 bases; nucleotides outside the gene matches: 6. The germline gives CDR1 SEHNR, CDR2 FQNEAQ (reference sequence). The CDR3 runs 15 residues. The CDR3 spells CASSTDRDAGNTIYF. The DNA of the CDR3 is TGTGCCAGCAGCACCGACAGGGATGCTGGAAACACCATATATTTT.

The chain joins TRBV6-6 to TRBJ2-7, with a weak D call TRBD1 (6 bases). V was trimmed by 7 bases and J by 5 bases, leaving 15 bases between them. The CDR3 is made up of 13 amino acids. Germline assignment: CDR1 MNHNY and CDR2 SVGAGI (reference sequence). The chain's CDR3 is CASTTGISNEQYF. Here the CDR3 DNA reads TGTGCCAGCACTACAGGGATTTCGAACGAGCAGTACTTC.

The chain uses TRBV27 and TRBJ2-7; 7 positions match TRBD1. Per the germline V gene, CDR1 is MNHEY and CDR2 is SMNVEV (reference sequence). V was clipped by 6 bases and J by 4 bases; unmatched bases: 6. This CDR3 is built from 13 residues. Written as DNA, the CDR3 is TGTGCCAGCAGGCAGACAGGGCGGTACGAGCAGTACTTC. Translated, it gives CASRQTGRYEQYF.

The chain employs TRBV27 and TRBJ1-5; possibly TRBD1 for D (6 bases). Looked up from germline, CDR1 is MNHEY and CDR2 is SMNVEV (reference sequence). There are 14 residues in the CDR3. Trimming took 3 bases from V and 7 from J, leaving 13 bases between them. In DNA form, the CDR3 reads TGTGCCAGCAGTTTGCAGGGGTTCGGACAGCCCCAGCATTTT. Residues: CASSLQGFGQPQHF.

The CDR3 DNA reads TGTGCCAGCAGCTCGAGCGGGAGATACTACAATGAGCAGTTCTTC. Translation gives CASSSSGRYYNEQFF. The genes are TRBV9 and TRBJ2-1, with TRBD2 identical over 8 bases. CDR3 size: 15 residues. Germline trimming cut 4 bases from V and 3 bases from J; bases unmatched to any gene: 6. Germline CDR1 reads SGDLS; CDR2 reads YYNGEE.

The chain carries TRBV7-9 and TRBJ2-1; 7 bases are shared with TRBD2. V shed 5 bases and J 4 bases; nucleotides not matched to a gene: 14. Germline loops: CDR1 SEHNR, CDR2 FQNEAQ (reference sequence). The CDR3 runs 17 residues. CDR3 DNA: TGTGCCAGCAGCACAGGTGGGACTACAAGAAAATACAATGAGCAGTTCTTC. Translating it yields CASSTGGTTRKYNEQFF.

This clone has at least ten counts. The V gene is TRBV4-1, the J gene TRBJ1-2, with D maybe TRBD1 (6 bases). The CDR3 is made up of 14 amino acids. V was clipped by 3 bases and J by 4 bases, with 12 bases between them. Germline CDR1 reads MGHRA; CDR2 reads YSYEKL. The CDR3: CASSQTGGGYGYTF. The CDR3 coding sequence is TGCGCCAGCAGCCAGACGGGGGGCGGCTATGGCTACACCTTC.

V usage is TRBV6-2 or TRBV6-3 and J usage is TRBJ2-5; 12 bases map to TRBD1. Germline V gives CDR1 MNHEY, CDR2 SVGEGT. This CDR3 has 15 residues. Trimming cost V 5 bases and J 5 bases; bases outside gene matches: 6. The CDR3 here is CASSDWDRGRETQYF. DNA for the CDR3: TGTGCCAGCAGTGATTGGGACAGGGGGCGGGAGACCCAGTACTTC.

The chain couples TRBV27 to TRBJ1-6; no clear D. Trimming removed 2 bases at V and 3 bases at J, with 5 bases between. The CDR3 runs 14 residues. The V gene's germline CDR1 is MNHEY and CDR2 SMNVEV (reference sequence). The CDR3, as DNA: TGTGCCAGCAGTTTAACTCTCTATAATTCACCCCTCCACTTT. Translation: CASSLTLYNSPLHF.

CDR3 sequence: CSVEITPAGGSGGYTF. CDR3 nucleotides: TGCAGCGTTGAAATTACTCCCGCAGGGGGTTCGGGTGGCTACACCTTC. The genes are TRBV29-1 and TRBJ1-2; 7 bases are a match to TRBD1. After removal of 2 bases from V and 7 bases from J, the junction contained 16 bases not matched to a gene. There are 16 residues in the CDR3. Germline-derived CDR1 and CDR2 are SQVTM and ANQGSEA.

The CDR3 bases are TGTGCCAGCAGTTACGGGGACAACAATCAGCCCCAGCATTTT. Its translation is CASSYGDNNQPQHF. The chain joins TRBV6-5 to TRBJ1-5; tentatively, D is TRBD1 (6 bases). The CDR3 loop spans 14 amino acids. From germline, CDR1 is MNHEY and CDR2 SVGAGI. V was shortened by 2 bases and J by 3 bases, with 8 bases between the two germline ends.

The J gene is TRBJ1-2, the V gene TRBV2; 8 bases are shared with TRBD1. The CDR3 covers 14 residues. V lost 8 bases, J lost 4 bases, and 9 bases stayed unmatched. Germline-derived CDR1 and CDR2 are SNHLY and FYNNEI. The chain's CDR3 is CASPAGGASYGYTF. The CDR3 bases are TGTGCCAGCCCAGCAGGGGGCGCTTCCTATGGCTACACCTTC. The full variable domain, its missing parts supplied by reference TRBV2 and TRBJ1-2, is EPEVTQTPSHQVTQMGQEVILRCVPISNHLYFYWYRQILGQKVEFLVSFYNNEISEKSEIFDDQFSVERPDGSNFTLKIRSTKLEDSAMYFCASPAGGASYGYTFGSGTRLTVV.

This chain links TRBV6-5 with TRBJ1-2; D ambiguous. The germline V gene encodes CDR1 MNHEY and CDR2 SVGAGI. This CDR3 spans 15 amino acids. The V end lost 4 bases, the J end lost 4 bases, and 16 bases lay between the germline ends. CDR3 protein: CASSLKLNDRYGYTF. The CDR3 DNA follows: TGTGCCAGCAGTTTAAAACTCAACGATCGCTATGGCTACACCTTC.

V and J are TRBV27 and TRBJ2-1; D unresolved. The V end was cut by 1 base, the J end by 4 bases, with 11 bases between. The germline V gene encodes CDR1 MNHEY and CDR2 SMNVEV (reference sequence). There are 15 residues in the CDR3. The CDR3 nucleotides are TGTGCCAGCAGTTTATTCACCAGCGCTTACAATGAGCAGTTCTTC. Translation gives CASSLFTSAYNEQFF.